The present T cell receptor (beta chain) was sequenced within a study of cytomegalovirus exposure and HLA in healthy donors. In regard to this clone: Antigen unknown.

It was with 60 Vbeta and 13 Jbeta primers that the PCR ran. Libraries were prepared by immunoSEQ multiplex PCR; TCRdb keeps only in-frame clonotypes and omits some of them. The data contain about 110,000 clones, approximately 80% of them singletons. Germline loops: CDR1 SQVTM, CDR2 ANQGSEA. The CDR3 is 14 amino acids. Trimming pared 6 bases from V and 7 bases from J, leaving 19 bases between. Study outcomes and limitations: Most of the CMV-associated TCR beta chains (in a later analysis) appeared to be HLA-restricted.

The V and J genes are TRBV29-1 and TRBJ1-5, with a weak D call TRBD1 (6 bases). Sequencing used PBMCs. The sequence derives from a woman aged 25-40 years in good health and CMV-seronegative. This CDR3 reads CSVRLGAKGQPQHF. DNA for the CDR3: TGCAGCGTGAGACTGGGGGCTAAAGGCCAGCCCCAGCATTTT. The whole variable domain, remainder taken from reference TRBV29-1 and TRBJ1-5, is SAVISQKPSRDICQRGTSLTIQCQVDSQVTMMFWYRQQPGQSLTLIATANQGSEATYESGFVIDKFPISRPNLTFSTLTVSNMSPEDSSIYLCSVRLGAKGQPQHFGDGTRLSIL.